The 27 T cell receptor beta chains below all came from one sample that was sequenced in a study of T cells after yellow fever vaccination. TCRdb itself ran the 5' RACE reads through MiXCR, one entry per CDR3 protein. In the table there are some 350,000 distinct CDR3 sequences, almost 4% of which are singletons. Specimen: PBMCs, collected 5 days after the yellow fever booster vaccination. The receptors derive from a man aged 18-30 years who received the YFV17D yellow fever vaccine.

There are a few counts of this clonotype. The J gene is TRBJ2-3, the V gene TRBV5-4, with D perhaps matching TRBD1 (6 bases). The CDR3 has 13 residues. Germline CDR1 is SGHNT and CDR2 is YYREEE (reference sequence). Trimming shortened V by 3 bases and J by 5 bases, and 10 bases separated the two germline ends. The CDR3 reads CASSSTGKDTQYF. The CDR3 DNA is TGTGCCAGCAGCTCTACAGGGAAAGATACGCAGTATTTT.

This clonotype was recorded at least ten times. The chain employs TRBV11-2 and TRBJ2-3; 10 bases map to TRBD2. V was pared by 2 bases and J by 1 base, with 15 bases of the junction left unmatched. The germline V gene has CDR1 SGHAT and CDR2 FQNNGV. This CDR3 is 20 amino acids long. The CDR3 region has the DNA TGTGCCAGCAGCTTATCGTTCGCCAGCGGGGGGGCCTCTGGCACAGATACGCAGTATTTT. It is translated as CASSLSFASGGASGTDTQYF.

The chain joins TRBV4-3 to TRBJ2-2; weak D call: TRBD2 (5 bases). CDR1 is LGHNA and CDR2 is YSLEER in the germline V gene. This CDR3 is 13 amino acids long. V shed 9 bases and J shed 6 bases, with 14 bases lying between them. The CDR3 protein is CARARGGSGELFF. CDR3 in DNA: TGCGCCAGGGCTCGGGGTGGGTCCGGGGAGCTGTTTTTT.

This clonotype was observed a few times. The genes are TRBV10-1 and TRBJ2-1; TRBD2 aligns across 14 bases. With V trimmed by 7 bases and J by 0 bases, 11 bases remained unmatched. This CDR3 has 19 residues. CDR1 and CDR2 (germline): WNHNN, SYGVQD (reference sequence). CDR3 DNA: TGCGCCAGCACAGTCCCGGGACTAGCGGGGGTGAGCTCCTACAATGAGCAGTTCTTC. This translates into CASTVPGLAGVSSYNEQFF.

The chain combines TRBV20-1 with TRBJ1-5; D is unresolved. The CDR3 loop spans 16 amino acids. The V end was cut by 6 bases, the J end by 0 bases, with 18 bases between. The V gene's germline CDR1 is DFQATT and CDR2 SNEGSKA (reference sequence). The CDR3 sequence is CSASSKAVYSNQPQHF. The CDR3 region has the DNA TGCAGTGCGTCCTCTAAGGCCGTGTATAGCAATCAGCCCCAGCATTTT.

This clonotype came up a few times. The CDR3 nucleotides are TGTGCCAGCACTGGACAGGACCCTGAAGCTTTCTTT. Encoded protein: CASTGQDPEAFF. This chain links TRBV12-3 or TRBV12-4 with TRBJ1-1; TRBD1 matches at 7 bases. With 7 bases clipped from V and 6 bases from J, the junction kept 5 bases outside the gene matches. The CDR3 is made up of 12 amino acids.

The table lists this clonotype with many counts. The J gene is TRBJ1-3, the V gene TRBV9; no clear D. The CDR3 length is 14 residues. V lost 0 bases, J lost 4 bases, and 8 bases lay in between. Per the germline V gene, CDR1 is SGDLS and CDR2 is YYNGEE. The CDR3 loop reads CASSVEGGGNTIYF. The DNA of the CDR3 is TGTGCCAGCAGCGTAGAGGGTGGGGGAAACACCATATATTTT.

This clonotype showed up many times. The chain links TRBV4-1 to TRBJ1-2; TRBD1 aligns across 8 bases. This CDR3 is 18 amino acids long. CDR1 MGHRA and CDR2 YSYEKL come from the germline V gene. The V gene end was trimmed by 4 bases and the J gene end by 0 bases; junction bases not matched to a gene: 13. The CDR3 DNA reads as TGCGCCAGCAGCCCAACCCTGGGACAGGACGACGCTAACTATGGCTACACCTTC. It translates to CASSPTLGQDDANYGYTF.

This clonotype has only a few counts. The gene calls are TRBV6-2 or TRBV6-3 and TRBJ2-2; 10 bases align to TRBD2. CDR1 is MNHEY and CDR2 is SVGEGT in the germline V gene. V was clipped by 1 base and J by 4 bases; unmatched bases: 9. The CDR3 length is 18 residues. The CDR3 DNA is TGTGCCAGCAGTTACTACCCAGCGGGGGGGCCGGCCACCGGGGAGCTGTTTTTT. Translation gives CASSYYPAGGPATGELFF.

The gene calls are TRBV6-5 and TRBJ2-2; TRBD1 might be the D (5 bases). Germline CDR1 and CDR2: MNHEY and SVGAGI. This CDR3 is 13 amino acids long. V lost 0 bases to trimming and J lost 7 bases, with 6 bases between them. DNA for the CDR3: TGTGCCAGCAGTTACTCAGGGGACGGGGAGCTGTTTTTT. As protein: CASSYSGDGELFF.

This sequence joins TRBV5-1 and TRBJ2-5; 9 bases map to TRBD2. Germline V lookup: CDR1 SGHRS, CDR2 YFSETQ. The length of the CDR3 is 14 residues. The ends lost 3 bases at V and 5 bases at J; junction bases unmatched: 5. CDR3 protein: CASSWRGGRETQYF. CDR3 sequence (DNA): TGCGCCAGCAGCTGGCGGGGGGGCCGCGAGACCCAGTACTTC.

This chain connects TRBV6-5 to TRBJ1-4; D uncertain. Looked up from germline, CDR1 is MNHEY and CDR2 is SVGAGI. Trimming removed 7 bases from V and 3 bases from J, with 12 bases in between. CDR3 size: 14 residues. In nucleotides, the CDR3 is TGTGCCAGCACACGTCGCGGAGCTAATGAAAAACTGTTTTTT. Amino acids: CASTRRGANEKLFF.

To note about this clonotype: At one of its ends the junction is not consistent with the germline gene, which may arise from a read error. This rearrangement joins TRBV18 to TRBJ2-3, with 11 bases lining up with TRBD2. The CDR3 contains 16 residues. The germline V gene has CDR1 KGHSH and CDR2 LQKENI. CDR3 DNA sequence: TGTGCCAGCTCGCCACAGACTAGCGGGGTTGCAGATACGCAGTATTTT. Protein product: CASSPQTSGVADTQYF. The variable domain in full, completed from reference TRBV18 and TRBJ2-3, reads NAGVMQNPRHLVRRRGQEARLRCSPMKGHSHVYWYRQLPEEGLKFMVYLQKENIIDESGMPKERFSAEFPKEGPSILRIQQVVRGDSAAYFCASSPQTSGVADTQYFGPGTRLTVL.

This clonotype has only a few counts. This sequence joins TRBV5-1 and TRBJ2-2; D unresolved. Trimming took off 6 bases at V and 4 bases at J, with 13 bases between the two ends. CDR1 and CDR2 from the germline V gene are SGHRS and YFSETQ. The CDR3 has 14 residues. Here the CDR3 reads CASKILPATGELFF. The CDR3, as DNA: TGCGCCAGCAAGATCCTCCCGGCCACCGGGGAGCTGTTTTTT.

The sample holds many counts of this clonotype. The V and J genes are TRBV12-3 or TRBV12-4 and TRBJ2-7, with a possible D match to TRBD2 (6 bases). V dropped 3 bases and J dropped 6 bases, with 15 bases sitting between them. This CDR3 is built from 14 residues. The CDR3: CASSLGGALGEQYV. For the CDR3, the DNA is TGTGCCAGCAGTTTGGGAGGTGCTCTTGGCGAGCAGTACGTC.

This clonotype was counted only a few times. The chain joins TRBV7-2 to TRBJ1-6, with a tentative D call TRBD1 (5 bases). The ends were cut back, 5 bases at V and 6 bases at J, with 17 bases in the middle. This CDR3 spans 16 amino acids. CDR1 and CDR2 from the germline V gene are SGHTA and FQGNSA. CDR3 in DNA: TGTGCCAGCAGCCGCGGTGGGGGGAGGAGTAATTCACCCCTCCACTTT. Residues: CASSRGGGRSNSPLHF.

This clonotype appeared a few times. The chain joins TRBV10-3 to TRBJ1-4; D possibly corresponds to TRBD1 (5 bases). The length of the CDR3 is 15 residues. CDR1 ENHRY and CDR2 SYGVKD come from the germline V gene. Trimming removed 0 bases at V and 8 bases at J, with 13 bases between. Here the CDR3 DNA reads TGTGCCATCAGTGAGTCGACGAAGGGGTTGGAAAAACTGTTTTTT. This codes for CAISESTKGLEKLFF.

This clonotype was seen more than once but under ten times. The chain links TRBV20-1 to TRBJ2-3; TRBD2 might be the D (7 bases). Trimming stripped 3 bases from V and 6 bases from J, with 13 bases between. The germline V gene encodes CDR1 DFQATT and CDR2 SNEGSKA (reference sequence). CDR3 length equals 13 residues. This CDR3 is CSASAGAGDTQYF. The CDR3 DNA is TGCAGTGCTAGTGCGGGGGCAGGGGATACGCAGTATTTT.

J is TRBJ2-7 and V is TRBV20-1; 7 bases line up with TRBD2. This CDR3 region has 14 residues. Germline V gene lookup returns CDR1 DFQATT and CDR2 SNEGSKA (reference sequence). V lost 3 bases and J lost 0; bases outside the gene matches: 5. The chain's CDR3 is CSASRLAASYEQYF. Written as DNA, the CDR3 is TGCAGTGCTAGCCGGCTAGCGGCCTCCTACGAGCAGTACTTC.

In this sample, this clonotype turned up a few times. This chain joins TRBV6-6 and TRBJ1-2; D gene uncertain. The CDR3 consists of 11 residues. V was trimmed by 8 bases and J by 4 bases, leaving 8 bases between them. Looked up from germline, CDR1 is MNHNY and CDR2 is SVGAGI (reference sequence). In DNA form, the CDR3 reads TGTGCCAGCGTAAACAGCTATGGCTACACCTTC. It translates to CASVNSYGYTF.

The V call is TRBV20-1, the J call TRBJ1-1; TRBD1 matches at 9 bases. Germline loops: CDR1 DFQATT, CDR2 SNEGSKA (reference sequence). V was clipped by 0 bases and J by 6 bases; unmatched bases: 5. The CDR3 runs to 14 residues. The CDR3 sequence: CSAREGQGKAEAFF. CDR3 in DNA: TGCAGTGCTAGAGAGGGACAGGGTAAGGCTGAAGCTTTCTTT.

Many counts were recorded for this clonotype. The chain links TRBV2 to TRBJ2-2, with 9 bases fitting TRBD1. Germline V gene lookup returns CDR1 SNHLY and CDR2 FYNNEI. The CDR3 loop spans 14 amino acids. Trimming cost V 3 bases and J 4 bases; bases outside gene matches: 0. This CDR3 is CASSEDRGTGELFF. CDR3 bases: TGTGCCAGCAGTGAGGACAGGGGCACCGGGGAGCTGTTTTTT. Full variable domain (outside the CDR3, taken from reference TRBV2 and TRBJ2-2): EPEVTQTPSHQVTQMGQEVILRCVPISNHLYFYWYRQILGQKVEFLVSFYNNEISEKSEIFDDQFSVERPDGSNFTLKIRSTKLEDSAMYFCASSEDRGTGELFFGEGSRLTVL.

This clonotype was seen many times. The V gene is TRBV5-1, the J gene TRBJ2-1; no clear D gene. Trimming shortened V by 2 bases and J by 0 bases, and 6 bases separated the two germline ends. The CDR3 consists of 14 residues. Per the germline V gene, CDR1 is SGHRS and CDR2 is YFSETQ. CDR3 sequence: CASSFPDSYNEQFF. For the CDR3, the DNA is TGCGCCAGCAGCTTCCCGGACTCCTACAATGAGCAGTTCTTC.

This clonotype was detected ten times or more. The chain joins TRBV7-9 to TRBJ1-2; D gene unclear. The V end was cut by 7 bases, the J end by 0 bases, with 15 bases between. The CDR3 is 15 amino acids. CDR1 is SEHNR, CDR2 FQNEAQ, per germline (reference sequence). In DNA form, the CDR3 reads TGTGCCAGCACGCGGCCTCCTTCACCTAACTATGGCTACACCTTC. It is translated as CASTRPPSPNYGYTF.

The chain recombines TRBV6-5 with TRBJ1-1; the match to TRBD1 covers 9 bases. Germline assignment: CDR1 MNHEY and CDR2 SVGAGI. Trimming took 6 bases from V and 5 from J; bases not matched to a gene: 13. The CDR3 is 16 residues long. The CDR3 reads CASSRNRGQVGTEAFF. For the CDR3, the DNA is TGTGCCAGCAGCCGGAACAGGGGGCAGGTCGGGACTGAAGCTTTCTTT.

This clonotype was counted between two and nine times. This chain links TRBV14 with TRBJ1-5; D is unclear. There are 13 residues in the CDR3. CDR1 and CDR2 (germline): SGHDN, FVKESK. The V gene lost 1 base and the J gene lost 3 bases, with 4 bases spanning the gap. CDR3 sequence reads: CASSQGFNQPQHF. The CDR3 bases are TGTGCCAGCAGCCAAGGGTTCAATCAGCCCCAGCATTTT.

This clonotype was counted only a few times. This rearrangement joins TRBV29-1 to TRBJ1-5, with D possibly being TRBD1 (5 bases). V was clipped by 6 bases and J by 5 bases, with 11 bases between them. The CDR3 consists of 12 residues. Germline values: CDR1 SQVTM, CDR2 ANQGSEA. CDR3: CSVRTGDQPQHF. CDR3 sequence (DNA): TGCAGCGTGAGGACGGGGGATCAGCCCCAGCATTTT.